The 11 T cell receptor beta chains in this list originate from one sample, sequenced in a study of vaccination and CD4 T cells after COVID-19. Sequenced with the Oncomine TCR Beta short-read assay was DNA taken from cultured CD4+ T cells. One entry per CDR3 protein results from TCRdb running MiXCR on the PCR reads. Among more than 9,500 distinct CDR3 sequences, less than 80% were seen once, and the ten largest hold roughly 9%. No cognate antigen is known for these TCRs. Noted treatment: 10-day PBMC culture with coronavirus spike peptide pools or control peptides (ViraFEST assay). The sequenced sample was CD4+ T cells from blood, cultured in vitro. The receptors were sampled from a human donor who had recovered from COVID-19.

This clonotype was counted between two and nine times. This CDR3 reads CASSLSVGKAFF. DNA of the CDR3: TGTGCCAGCAGCTTAAGTGTGGGTAAAGCTTTCTTT. The chain couples TRBV11-2 to TRBJ1-1; D is uncertain. Looked up from germline, CDR1 is SGHAT and CDR2 is FQNNGV. V was trimmed by 2 bases and J by 9 bases, leaving 10 bases between them. The CDR3 is made up of 12 amino acids.

The genes are TRBV6-1 and TRBJ1-2, with D possibly TRBD1 on 5 matching bases. V was trimmed by 3 bases and J by 8 bases, leaving 19 bases between them. CDR3 length: 15 amino acids. Germline loops: CDR1 MNHNS, CDR2 SASEGT. CDR3 in DNA: TGTGCCAGCAGTGACCCAGGGAGGGACTTGGGGGGCTACACCTTC. This translates into CASSDPGRDLGGYTF.

The J gene is TRBJ2-1, the V gene TRBV11-3, with D possibly matching TRBD2 (6 bases). Germline V CDR1 and CDR2: SGHNT, YENEEA. The CDR3 loop spans 12 amino acids. V lost 5 bases and J 7 bases, leaving 9 bases between the germline ends. DNA of the CDR3: TGTGCCAGCAGCCGGCGGGGTAATGAGCAGTTCTTC. It yields the protein CASSRRGNEQFF.

V is TRBV7-3 and J is TRBJ1-1; D may be TRBD1 (5 bases). Per germline, CDR1 SGHTA and CDR2 FQGTGA. Trimming cost V 1 base and J 1 base, with 7 bases left between them. CDR3 length equals 14 residues. CDR3 region: CASSLMGQNTEAFF. CDR3 bases: TGTGCCAGCAGCTTAATGGGGCAGAACACTGAAGCTTTCTTT.

By sample fraction, this clonotype is large. The chain is built from TRBV21-1 and TRBJ2-7. TRBV21-1 is termed a pseudogene. This CDR3 spans 15 amino acids. The CDR3 is CASNTDGPSSYEQYF. The CDR3 DNA reads TGTGCCAGCAACACGGACGGACCATCATCCTACGAGCAGTACTTC.

The J gene is TRBJ1-5, the V gene TRBV4-1, with TRBD1 matching over 10 bases. The V gene's germline CDR1 is MGHRA and CDR2 YSYEKL. The V and J ends lost 3 bases and 3 bases, in that order; junction bases with no gene match: 11. This CDR3 has 18 residues. The CDR3 loop reads CASSHPPGTGALNQPQHF. CDR3 nucleotide sequence: TGCGCCAGCAGCCACCCGCCCGGGACAGGGGCCCTCAATCAGCCCCAGCATTTT.

The rearrangement links TRBV20-1 to TRBJ2-5; possibly TRBD2 for D (6 bases). The V gene's germline CDR1 is DFQATT and CDR2 SNEGSKA (reference sequence). V lost 6 bases, J lost 0 bases, and 17 bases lay in between. The CDR3 runs 15 residues. CDR3 sequence: CSATTRGRYQETQYF. The CDR3, as DNA: TGCAGTGCCACGACACGGGGGAGGTACCAAGAGACCCAGTACTTC.

V usage is TRBV20-1 and J usage is TRBJ1-5, with D perhaps TRBD1 (6 bases). This CDR3 contains 13 residues. Trimming shortened V by 3 bases and J by 2 bases, and 8 bases separated the two germline ends. From germline, CDR1 is DFQATT and CDR2 SNEGSKA (reference sequence). The CDR3 DNA reads TGCAGTGCTAGTTCAGGGGGCAATCAGCCCCAGCATTTT. Protein: CSASSGGNQPQHF.

The V call is TRBV6-1, the J call TRBJ2-5; maybe TRBD1 (5 bases). Germline V gene sequence: CDR1 MNHNS, CDR2 SASEGT. The V end lost 6 bases, the J end lost 2 bases, and 16 bases lay between the germline ends. CDR3 length equals 15 residues. The CDR3 is CASRGRQSHQETQYF. In nucleotides, the CDR3 is TGTGCCAGCAGGGGCAGACAGAGCCATCAAGAGACCCAGTACTTC.

The gene calls are TRBV6-1 and TRBJ1-3, with TRBD1 identical over 7 bases. The CDR3 covers 15 residues. Germline-derived CDR1 and CDR2 are MNHNS and SASEGT. The V and J ends lost 6 bases and 0 bases, in that order; junction bases with no gene match: 5. The CDR3 loop reads CASSSQGISGNTIYF. The CDR3 DNA reads as TGTGCCAGCAGCTCACAGGGGATCTCTGGAAACACCATATATTTT.

The chain employs TRBV2 and TRBJ2-5; 14 bases match TRBD2. V dropped 7 bases and J dropped 5; count of bases not matched to a gene: 15. Germline-derived CDR1 and CDR2 are SNHLY and FYNNEI. The CDR3 is made up of 18 amino acids. The CDR3 bases are TGTGCCAGCAAATACAAAGTCCCGGGACTAGCGGGAGTGGAGACCCAGTACTTC. Protein: CASKYKVPGLAGVETQYF.